The T cell receptor (beta chain) under discussion was sequenced for a study of cytomegalovirus exposure and HLA in healthy donors. Study-level points and caveats: Presence/absence analysis assumed near-uniform sequencing depth across donors.

A multiplex PCR was run with 60 Vbeta primers and 13 Jbeta primers. Generated by immunoSEQ multiplex PCR, the TCRdb table keeps only in-frame clones and is missing some. Found here are about 160,000 clones, about four fifths of them singletons; the top ten hold 7%. Germline V gives CDR1 MNHEY, CDR2 SMNVEV (reference sequence). V was cut by 2 bases and J by 4 bases, with 8 bases left in between. The CDR3 runs 13 residues. To note about this clone: Its antigen is unidentified.

The receptor was isolated from a woman aged 30 to 39 in good health and CMV-seropositive. The V and J genes are TRBV27 and TRBJ1-1, with a weak D call TRBD1 (5 bases). Sequencing input: PBMCs. CDR3 loop: CASSLQGGTEAFF. Here the CDR3 DNA reads TGTGCCAGCAGTTTACAGGGCGGCACTGAAGCTTTCTTT.